Described below is a single TCR beta chain sequence and its context. The antigen remains unidentified. V shed 6 bases and J 4 bases; nucleotides not matched to a gene: 4. This CDR3 is built from 13 residues. Assay: immunoSEQ multiplex PCR; the TCRdb copy retains only in-frame clones and omits some. The table has over 150,000 clones, more than 75% seen once. The entry originates in a study of T cell responses to AZD1222 COVID-19 vaccine. Study-wide points: Among the donors, most were white British and more were female, and clonal diversity was possibly underestimated. At baseline, seropositivity was found in only 6 or 7 AZD1222 recipients.

The source material was peripheral blood, sampled 28 days after the second AZD1222 dose. This sequence was found in an adult who received the AZD1222 COVID-19 vaccine. The chain has TRBV12-3 or TRBV12-4 and TRBJ1-2; TRBD1 matches at 8 bases. CDR3 nucleotides: TGTGCCAGCAGGGACAGGGTTGTCTATGGCTACACCTTC. This sequence encodes CASRDRVVYGYTF.